Listed here are 13 T cell receptor beta chains from one sample, sequenced in a study of patients and donors after allogeneic stem cell transplantation (dated by TCRdb to 2020 to 2022). Library prep was done by RT-PCR. The sample was run on a NextSeq 550. TCRdb redid the processing of the public reads, applying fastp at Q25 and MiXCR, and retained in-frame beta chains. When rows share a CDR3 protein, they turn into one entry using the most common DNA and genes. The sample table shows tens of thousands of distinct CDR3 sequences, and 5% are seen once. The top ten clonotypes cover 2.6% of the sample. Material: blood, either unsorted or a sorted T cell fraction (not recorded which). Source of these receptors: a human donor who was either an allogeneic HSCT recipient or a stem cell or donor lymphocyte infusion donor (not recorded which). It is not recorded whose cells these are; they may come from a transplant donor.

This clonotype was detected ten times or more. V usage is TRBV2 and J usage is TRBJ1-2; no firm D call. CDR3 length: 14 amino acids. Germline V gene data show CDR1 as SNHLY and CDR2 as FYNNEI. V lost 10 bases to trimming and J lost 3 bases, with 18 bases between them. CDR3 protein: CATKGRTTDYGYTF. CDR3 sequence (DNA): TGTGCCACCAAAGGACGGACGACTGACTATGGCTACACCTTC.

This clonotype was recorded at least ten times. The V gene is TRBV11-2, the J gene TRBJ2-1; 7 bases map to TRBD2. The CDR3 has 14 residues. CDR1 and CDR2 from the germline V gene are SGHAT and FQNNGV. V shed 6 bases, J shed 8 bases, and the junction held 10 bases outside the gene matches. In DNA, the CDR3 is TGTGCCAGCAGGCCCTTGCGGGAGAGAGATGAGCAGTTCTTC. Translating it yields CASRPLRERDEQFF.

In this sample, this clonotype turned up many times. This chain links TRBV11-2 with TRBJ2-1, with 14 bases aligning to TRBD2. Germline V lookup: CDR1 SGHAT, CDR2 FQNNGV. The CDR3 runs to 17 residues. V shed 3 bases and J 3 bases; nucleotides not matched to a gene: 4. The CDR3 region has the DNA TGTGCCAGCAGCTTGACTAGCGGGGGGGCGGACTACAATGAGCAGTTCTTC. Translation gives CASSLTSGGADYNEQFF.

This clonotype was detected many times. The rearrangement uses TRBV20-1 and TRBJ2-5, with 10 positions matching TRBD2. CDR1 is DFQATT, CDR2 SNEGSKA, per germline (reference sequence). CDR3 length: 16 amino acids. The V gene end was trimmed by 0 bases and the J gene end by 0 bases; junction bases not matched to a gene: 4. The CDR3 loop is CSARDFLAGDQETQYF. The CDR3 region has the DNA TGCAGTGCTAGAGATTTCCTAGCGGGAGACCAAGAGACCCAGTACTTC.

This clonotype was detected ten times or more. V gene TRBV29-1 combines with J gene TRBJ2-1; 7 bases are a match to TRBD2. Looked up from germline, CDR1 is SQVTM and CDR2 is ANQGSEA. The junction had 6 bases not matched to a gene; V was cut back by 2 bases and J by 5 bases. There are 14 residues in the CDR3. The CDR3 loop is CSVESGRGDNEQFF. The CDR3 DNA follows: TGCAGCGTTGAATCGGGGAGGGGTGACAATGAGCAGTTCTTC.

V and J are TRBV28 and TRBJ1-3; TRBD1 might be the D (6 bases). CDR3 length: 14 amino acids. V lost 7 bases and J lost 2, with 12 bases in between. Germline lookup yields CDR1 MDHEN and CDR2 SYDVKM. The CDR3 sequence: CASTVGGAGNTIYF. The CDR3 DNA reads as TGTGCCAGCACCGTAGGGGGGGCTGGAAACACCATATATTTT. The whole variable domain, filled in from reference TRBV28 and TRBJ1-3, reads DVKVTQSSRYLVKRTGEKVFLECVQDMDHENMFWYRQDPGLGLRLIYFSYDVKMKEKGDIPEGYSVSREKKERFSLILESASTNQTSMYLCASTVGGAGNTIYFGEGSWLTVV.

In this sample, this clonotype turned up many times. This sequence joins TRBV5-1 and TRBJ2-7; a weak D match, TRBD1 (5 bases). V lost 5 bases and J lost 0, with 21 bases in between. The CDR3 spans 17 residues. Germline CDR1 SGHRS, CDR2 YFSETQ. Here the CDR3 DNA reads TGCGCCAGCAGACCGAGCCCCCATCAGGGTTTCTCCTACGAGCAGTACTTC. This translates into CASRPSPHQGFSYEQYF. The full variable domain, rest sourced from reference TRBV5-1 and TRBJ2-7, is KAGVTQTPRYLIKTRGQQVTLSCSPISGHRSVSWYQQTPGQGLQFLFEYFSETQRNKGNFPGRFSGRQFSNSRSEMNVSTLELGDSALYLCASRPSPHQGFSYEQYFGPGTRLTVT.

The table lists this clonotype with many counts. This chain uses TRBV28 with TRBJ2-4, with a weak D call TRBD1 (5 bases). Trimming pared 5 bases from V and 0 bases from J, leaving 11 bases between. Germline CDR1 reads MDHEN; CDR2 reads SYDVKM. The CDR3 is 15 amino acids. The CDR3 region is CASSPGSLAKNIQYF. CDR3 nucleotide sequence: TGTGCCAGCAGTCCAGGGTCTCTAGCCAAAAACATTCAGTACTTC.

In its sample, this clonotype was seen a few times. This sequence joins TRBV10-3 and TRBJ1-4; D is ambiguous. This CDR3 is built from 13 residues. The V gene's germline CDR1 is ENHRY and CDR2 SYGVKD. Trimming took off 0 bases at V and 6 bases at J, with 5 bases between the two ends. CDR3: CAISESADEKLFF. In DNA, the CDR3 is TGTGCCATCAGTGAGTCCGCGGATGAAAAACTGTTTTTT.

This clonotype was observed many times. The rearrangement uses TRBV11-2 and TRBJ2-7; a weak D match, TRBD1 (6 bases). The V and J ends lost 4 bases and 3 bases respectively, with 19 bases between them. This CDR3 region has 16 residues. Germline loops: CDR1 SGHAT, CDR2 FQNNGV. The CDR3 reads CASSSPRGQTYYEQYF. CDR3 nucleotides: TGTGCCAGCAGCTCCCCCAGGGGACAAACATACTACGAGCAGTACTTC.

At least ten counts were recorded for this clonotype. This CDR3 reads CASSYSGVSGNEQFF. CDR3 bases: TGTGCCAGCAGTTACTCGGGCGTATCGGGCAATGAGCAGTTCTTC. This chain uses TRBV6-5 with TRBJ2-1; no firm D call. This CDR3 has 15 residues. Germline CDR1 reads MNHEY; CDR2 reads SVGAGI. The V gene lost 0 bases and the J gene lost 6 bases, with 12 bases spanning the gap.

This clonotype turned up a few times. This chain uses TRBV4-1 with TRBJ1-4; D is perhaps TRBD1 (5 bases). The CDR3 has 14 residues. CDR1 is MGHRA, CDR2 YSYEKL, per germline. Trimming pared 0 bases from V and 8 bases from J, leaving 10 bases between. This chain's CDR3 is CASSQDGAREKLFF. The CDR3 coding sequence is TGCGCCAGCAGCCAAGATGGGGCCCGAGAAAAACTGTTTTTT.

In this sample, this clonotype turned up many times. The chain has TRBV3-1 and TRBJ2-4, with a weak D call TRBD1 (5 bases). The CDR3 spans 16 residues. Trimming left V 4 bases short and J 0 bases short, with 13 bases between. Germline CDR1 is LGHDT and CDR2 is YNNKEL (reference sequence). The CDR3 loop is CASSLDNALAKNIQYF. DNA for the CDR3: TGTGCCAGCAGCCTGGACAACGCACTAGCCAAAAACATTCAGTACTTC.